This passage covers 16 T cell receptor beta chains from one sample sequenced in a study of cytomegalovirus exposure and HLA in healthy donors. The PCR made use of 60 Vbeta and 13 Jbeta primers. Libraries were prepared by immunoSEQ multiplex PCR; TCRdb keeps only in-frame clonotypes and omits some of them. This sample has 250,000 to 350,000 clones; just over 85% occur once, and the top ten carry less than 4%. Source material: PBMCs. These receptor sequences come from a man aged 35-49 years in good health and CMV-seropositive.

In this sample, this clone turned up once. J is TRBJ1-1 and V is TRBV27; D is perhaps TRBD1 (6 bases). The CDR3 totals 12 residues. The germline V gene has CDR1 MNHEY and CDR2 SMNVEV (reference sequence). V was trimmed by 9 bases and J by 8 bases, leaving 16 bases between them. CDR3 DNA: TGTGCCAGTCAACAGGGTAATCGGGAAGCTTTCTTT. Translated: CASQQGNREAFF.

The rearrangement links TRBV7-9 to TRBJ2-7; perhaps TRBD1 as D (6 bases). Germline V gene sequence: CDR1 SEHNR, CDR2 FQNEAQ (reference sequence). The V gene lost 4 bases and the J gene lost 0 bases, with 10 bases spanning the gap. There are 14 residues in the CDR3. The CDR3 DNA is TGTGCCAGCAGCTCACAGGGAAGCTCCTACGAGCAGTACTTC. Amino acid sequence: CASSSQGSSYEQYF.

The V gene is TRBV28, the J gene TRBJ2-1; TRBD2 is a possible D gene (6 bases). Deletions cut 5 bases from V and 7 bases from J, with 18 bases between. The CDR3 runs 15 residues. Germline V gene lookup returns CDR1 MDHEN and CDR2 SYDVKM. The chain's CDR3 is CASSEGRGISNEQFF. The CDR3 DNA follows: TGTGCCAGCAGTGAGGGCCGCGGGATCTCGAATGAGCAGTTCTTC. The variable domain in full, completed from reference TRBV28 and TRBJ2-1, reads DVKVTQSSRYLVKRTGEKVFLECVQDMDHENMFWYRQDPGLGLRLIYFSYDVKMKEKGDIPEGYSVSREKKERFSLILESASTNQTSMYLCASSEGRGISNEQFFGPGTRLTVL.

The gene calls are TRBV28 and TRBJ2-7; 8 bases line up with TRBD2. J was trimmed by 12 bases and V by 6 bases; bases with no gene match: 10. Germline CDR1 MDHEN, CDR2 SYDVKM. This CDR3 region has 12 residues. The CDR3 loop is CASRTGLGVAYF. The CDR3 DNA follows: TGTGCCAGCAGAACGGGACTAGGGGTTGCGTACTTC.

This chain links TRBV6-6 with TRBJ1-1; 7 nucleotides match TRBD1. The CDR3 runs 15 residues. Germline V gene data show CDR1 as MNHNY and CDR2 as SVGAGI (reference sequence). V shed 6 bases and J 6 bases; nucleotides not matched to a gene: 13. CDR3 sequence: CASSRQGERWAEAFF. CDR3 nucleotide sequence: TGTGCCAGCAGCCGCCAGGGGGAGAGGTGGGCTGAAGCTTTCTTT.

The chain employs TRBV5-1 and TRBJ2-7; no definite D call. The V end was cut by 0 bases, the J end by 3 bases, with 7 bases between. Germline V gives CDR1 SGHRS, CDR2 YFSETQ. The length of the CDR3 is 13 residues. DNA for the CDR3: TGCGCCAGCAGCTTGGGAGGTTTCTACGAGCAGTACTTC. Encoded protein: CASSLGGFYEQYF.

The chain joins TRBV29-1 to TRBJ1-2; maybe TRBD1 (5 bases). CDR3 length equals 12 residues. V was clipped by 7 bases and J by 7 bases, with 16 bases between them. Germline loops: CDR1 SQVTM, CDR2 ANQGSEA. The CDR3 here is CSDLRQLGGYTF. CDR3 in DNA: TGCAGCGACCTGAGACAGTTAGGTGGCTACACCTTC.

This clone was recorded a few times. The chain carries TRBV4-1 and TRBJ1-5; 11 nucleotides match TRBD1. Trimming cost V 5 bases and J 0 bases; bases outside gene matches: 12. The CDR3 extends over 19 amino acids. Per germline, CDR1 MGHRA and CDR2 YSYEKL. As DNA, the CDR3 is TGCGCCAGCAGCTCGAGGGGCGGACAGGGGGCGACTAGCAATCAGCCCCAGCATTTT. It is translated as CASSSRGGQGATSNQPQHF.

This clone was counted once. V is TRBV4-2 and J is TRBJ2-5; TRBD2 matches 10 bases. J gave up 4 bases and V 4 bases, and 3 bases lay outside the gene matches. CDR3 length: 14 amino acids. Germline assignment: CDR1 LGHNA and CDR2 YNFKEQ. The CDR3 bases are TGTGCCAGCAGCCGAGGGACTAGCGCAGAGACCCAGTACTTC. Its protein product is CASSRGTSAETQYF.

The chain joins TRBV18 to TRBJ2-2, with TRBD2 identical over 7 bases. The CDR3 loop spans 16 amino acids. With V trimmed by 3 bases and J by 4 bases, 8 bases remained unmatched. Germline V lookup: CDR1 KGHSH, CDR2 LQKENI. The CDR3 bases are TGTGCCAGCTCACCCCTCCCGACTAGCCGCACCGGGGAGCTGTTTTTT. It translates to CASSPLPTSRTGELFF.

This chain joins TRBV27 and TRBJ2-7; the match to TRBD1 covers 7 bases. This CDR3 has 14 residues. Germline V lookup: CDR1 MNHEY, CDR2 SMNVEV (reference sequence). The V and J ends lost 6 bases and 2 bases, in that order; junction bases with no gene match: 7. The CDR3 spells CASSKGQRTYEQYF. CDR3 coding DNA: TGTGCCAGCAGCAAGGGACAGCGGACCTACGAGCAGTACTTC.

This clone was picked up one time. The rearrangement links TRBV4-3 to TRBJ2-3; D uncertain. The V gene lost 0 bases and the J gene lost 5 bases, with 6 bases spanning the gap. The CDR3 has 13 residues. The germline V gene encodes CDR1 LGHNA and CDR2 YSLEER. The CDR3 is CASSQEPRDTQYF. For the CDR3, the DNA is TGCGCCAGCAGCCAAGAACCGAGAGATACGCAGTATTTT.

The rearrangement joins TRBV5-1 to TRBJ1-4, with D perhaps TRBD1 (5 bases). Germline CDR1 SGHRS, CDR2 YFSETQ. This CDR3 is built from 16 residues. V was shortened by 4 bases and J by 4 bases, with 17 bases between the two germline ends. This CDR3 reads CASSEDYRLINEKLFF. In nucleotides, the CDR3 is TGCGCCAGCAGCGAGGATTACAGGCTTATTAATGAAAAACTGTTTTTT.

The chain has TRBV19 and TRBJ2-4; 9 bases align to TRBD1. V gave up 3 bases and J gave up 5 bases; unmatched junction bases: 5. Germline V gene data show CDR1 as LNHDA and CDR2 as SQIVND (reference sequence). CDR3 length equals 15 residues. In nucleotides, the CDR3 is TGTGCCAGTAGTATGCCGGGACAGGGTGAAAACATTCAGTACTTC. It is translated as CASSMPGQGENIQYF.

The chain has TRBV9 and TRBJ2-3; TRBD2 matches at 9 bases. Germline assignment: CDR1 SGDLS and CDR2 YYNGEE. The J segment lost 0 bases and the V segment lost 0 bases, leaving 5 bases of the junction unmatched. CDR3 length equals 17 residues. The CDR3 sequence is CASSVESSGASTDTQYF. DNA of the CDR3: TGTGCCAGCAGCGTAGAGTCTAGCGGGGCCAGCACAGATACGCAGTATTTT.

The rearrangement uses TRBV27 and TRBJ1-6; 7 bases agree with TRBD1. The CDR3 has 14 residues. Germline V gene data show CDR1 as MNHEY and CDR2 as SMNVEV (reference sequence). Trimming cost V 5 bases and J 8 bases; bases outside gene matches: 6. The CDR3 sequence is CASSNGRGDSPLHF. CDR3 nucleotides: TGTGCCAGCAGTAACGGCAGGGGGGATTCACCCCTCCACTTT.